The 9 T cell receptor beta chains below come from one sample, sequenced in a study of brain metastases from non-small cell lung cancer. Sequencing used immunoSEQ multiplex PCR; TCRdb keeps in-frame clones, though not all of them. The sample includes over 2,000 clones, under 85% of them seen just once. Input material: primary lung tumor tissue. All receptors derive from a donor aged 40 or older with non-small cell lung cancer.

With respect to this clone: The sample contains more than one DNA sequence encoding this CDR3. The CDR3 sequence is CASSWTGAAYEQYF. The CDR3 DNA sequence: TGTGCCAGCAGTTGGACAGGGGCAGCCTACGAGCAGTACTTC. The J gene is TRBJ2-7, the V gene TRBV6-5; 9 bases agree with TRBD1. This CDR3 contains 14 residues. Germline V gene data show CDR1 as MNHEY and CDR2 as SVGAGI. J was trimmed by 2 bases and V by 4 bases; bases with no gene match: 3.

CDR3 region: CASRGLANYNEQFF. The CDR3 nucleotides are TGTGCCAGCAGGGGACTAGCGAACTACAATGAGCAGTTCTTC. V gene TRBV6-5 combines with J gene TRBJ2-1, with TRBD2 matching over 10 bases. With 6 bases clipped from V and 3 bases from J, the junction kept 2 bases outside the gene matches. The germline V gene encodes CDR1 MNHEY and CDR2 SVGAGI. The length of the CDR3 is 14 residues.

The chain has TRBV5-6 and TRBJ1-4, with D unclear. The CDR3 sequence is 14 residues long. With 4 bases removed from V and 7 bases from J, the gap between germline ends came to 14 bases. The germline gives CDR1 SGHDT, CDR2 YYEEEE. The CDR3: CASSPDIKSEKLFF. The CDR3 DNA reads TGTGCCAGCAGCCCCGACATCAAGAGTGAAAAACTGTTTTTT.

The rearrangement links TRBV27 to TRBJ2-3; D uncertain. Trimming removed 6 bases at V and 4 bases at J, with 14 bases between. The CDR3 is made up of 14 amino acids. Germline values: CDR1 MNHEY, CDR2 SMNVEV (reference sequence). CDR3: CASSIRPAPDTQYF. The CDR3 nucleotides are TGTGCCAGCAGCATACGGCCAGCCCCAGATACGCAGTATTTT.

The V and J genes are TRBV5-1 and TRBJ1-2; no clear D gene. Per germline, CDR1 SGHRS and CDR2 YFSETQ. Deletions cut 0 bases from V and 8 bases from J, with 14 bases between. This CDR3 contains 14 residues. The CDR3 DNA is TGCGCCAGCAGCTTGGCCTACTCGGGGATGGGCTACACCTTC. Protein: CASSLAYSGMGYTF.

For this clone: The same CDR3 can be traced to other DNA sequences in this sample. The chain is built from TRBV24-1 and TRBJ1-5; D unresolved. Germline assignment: CDR1 KGHDR and CDR2 SFDVKD. This CDR3 has 13 amino acids. V lost 1 base and J lost 10, with 10 bases in between. The CDR3 spells CATSDFALSPQHF. CDR3 DNA sequence: TGTGCCACCAGTGATTTTGCGTTGTCCCCCCAGCATTTT.

This clone was recorded only once. CDR3 nucleotides: TGTGCCACCCAGACAGGGGATCAGCCCCAGCATTTT. Protein sequence: CATQTGDQPQHF. The chain employs TRBV24-1 and TRBJ1-5, with 8 bases fitting TRBD1. After removal of 9 bases from V and 5 bases from J, the junction contained 2 bases not matched to a gene. This CDR3 has 12 residues. Germline CDR1 and CDR2: KGHDR and SFDVKD.

The CDR3 bases are TGTGCCAGCAGCGAGGGACTGAGCAATCAGCCCCAGCATTTT. This gives the protein CASSEGLSNQPQHF. The V call is TRBV6-2 or TRBV6-3, the J call TRBJ1-5; weak D call: TRBD1 (5 bases). V dropped 6 bases and J dropped 1 base, with 10 bases sitting between them. This CDR3 has 14 amino acids. From germline, CDR1 is MNHEY and CDR2 SVGEGT.

This clone was seen just once. This chain links TRBV16 with TRBJ1-1; 7 nucleotides align to TRBD1. CDR3 length: 14 amino acids. The trim removed 6 bases at V and 6 bases at J, leaving 10 bases unmatched. Germline CDR1 reads KGHSY; CDR2 reads FQNENV. CDR3 protein: CASSPQGTRSEAFF. For the CDR3, the DNA is TGTGCCAGCAGTCCACAGGGGACTCGTTCTGAAGCTTTCTTT.